The 12 T cell receptor beta chains given below trace back to one sample, sequenced in a study of identical twins. One entry per CDR3 protein results from TCRdb running MiXCR on the 5' RACE reads. Of about 520,000 distinct CDR3 sequences in the sample, around 20% were seen once. The same sample was also used in a study of T cells expressing NK-cell markers.

The sequenced material came from CD4+ T cells sorted from blood. The receptors were sampled from a woman aged 18-29 years in good health.

The CDR3 coding sequence is TGTGCCAGCAGCTTTCGGGGGATCACTGAAGCTTTCTTT. As protein: CASSFRGITEAFF. The chain joins TRBV5-5 to TRBJ1-1; perhaps TRBD1 as D (5 bases). The CDR3 has 13 amino acids. Per germline, CDR1 SGHKS and CDR2 YYEKEE (reference sequence). The V and J ends lost 2 bases and 4 bases respectively, with 9 bases between them.

V is TRBV5-1 and J is TRBJ2-7; D unclear. The CDR3 length is 14 residues. Germline V CDR1 and CDR2: SGHRS, YFSETQ. The germline V and J ends were trimmed by 4 bases and 0 bases, with 11 bases remaining between them. The CDR3 DNA is TGCGCCAGCAGCCTCCTAATGGACTCCTACGAGCAGTACTTC. It is translated as CASSLLMDSYEQYF.

The V and J genes are TRBV20-1 and TRBJ2-7, with a weak D call TRBD1 (6 bases). This CDR3 is 15 amino acids long. Germline V CDR1 and CDR2: DFQATT, SNEGSKA (reference sequence). V was pared by 7 bases and J by 0 bases, with 19 bases between. CDR3 amino acids: CSVRGRAFSSYEQYF. The CDR3 region has the DNA TGCAGTGTCAGGGGTAGGGCCTTCAGCTCCTACGAGCAGTACTTC.

The genes are TRBV5-1 and TRBJ2-1; TRBD1 aligns across 9 bases. The CDR3 has 13 amino acids. Germline CDR1 reads SGHRS; CDR2 reads YFSETQ. V shed 6 bases and J 3 bases; nucleotides not matched to a gene: 1. CDR3 sequence reads: CASMGQGYNEQFF. CDR3 nucleotide sequence: TGCGCCAGCATGGGACAGGGCTACAATGAGCAGTTCTTC.

This clonotype was found many times. This rearrangement joins TRBV10-3 to TRBJ2-2; perhaps TRBD2 as D (5 bases). Germline assignment: CDR1 ENHRY and CDR2 SYGVKD. The CDR3 has 14 amino acids. V lost 9 bases to trimming and J lost 7 bases, with 18 bases between them. In DNA, the CDR3 is TGTGCCATTACCGACGCGGGTAGGGACGGGGAGCTGTTTTTT. This codes for CAITDAGRDGELFF.

This clonotype has just a few counts. The V and J genes are TRBV20-1 and TRBJ2-7, with TRBD2 as a possible D gene (6 bases). The germline V gene encodes CDR1 DFQATT and CDR2 SNEGSKA (reference sequence). CDR3 size: 15 residues. Trimming removed 0 bases from V and 7 bases from J, with 19 bases in between. The CDR3: CSARDNGAGYGEQYF. CDR3 nucleotide sequence: TGCAGTGCTAGAGACAATGGGGCGGGGTACGGGGAGCAGTACTTC.

This clonotype was seen a handful of times. V gene TRBV11-2 combines with J gene TRBJ2-3; 11 bases fit TRBD2. The ends lost 8 bases at V and 5 bases at J; junction bases unmatched: 9. The CDR3 contains 15 residues. Germline V gene lookup returns CDR1 SGHAT and CDR2 FQNNGV. This chain's CDR3 is CASRLAGNLGDTQYF. The CDR3 DNA reads TGTGCCAGCCGACTAGCGGGGAATTTGGGAGATACGCAGTATTTT.

This chain joins TRBV11-3 and TRBJ2-2; 7 nucleotides line up with TRBD2. The CDR3 has 12 amino acids. V dropped 6 bases and J dropped 7; count of bases not matched to a gene: 2. Per the germline V gene, CDR1 is SGHNT and CDR2 is YENEEA. The CDR3 DNA reads TGTGCCAGCAGACCGGGGGGCGGGGAGCTGTTTTTT. Protein sequence: CASRPGGGELFF. The full variable domain, rest sourced from reference TRBV11-3 and TRBJ2-2, is EAGVVQSPRYKIIEKKQPVAFWCNPISGHNTLYWYLQNLGQGPELLIRYENEEAVDDSQLPKDRFSAERLKGVDSTLKIQPAELGDSAVYLCASRPGGGELFFGEGSRLTVL.

V usage is TRBV19 and J usage is TRBJ1-1; D unclear. Germline V gene data show CDR1 as LNHDA and CDR2 as SQIVND (reference sequence). The CDR3 runs to 13 residues. V was trimmed by 6 bases and J by 7 bases, leaving 15 bases between them. The CDR3 is CASSVEGFGEAFF. CDR3 bases: TGTGCCAGTAGCGTCGAGGGTTTCGGTGAAGCTTTCTTT.

V is TRBV7-3 and J is TRBJ1-1; 12 bases are shared with TRBD1. This CDR3 has 17 amino acids. With V trimmed by 5 bases and J by 3 bases, 10 bases remained unmatched. CDR1 and CDR2 from the germline V gene are SGHTA and FQGTGA. The DNA for the CDR3 is TGTGCCAGCAGCCCTGGTGGGACAGGGGGCAGGGACACTGAAGCTTTCTTT. Translated: CASSPGGTGGRDTEAFF.

This clonotype was recorded many times. The chain combines TRBV7-8 with TRBJ2-2, with no clear D. V was shortened by 5 bases and J by 6 bases, with 13 bases between the two germline ends. Germline V CDR1 and CDR2: SGHVS, FQNEAQ. This CDR3 contains 14 residues. CDR3 residues: CASSQPSVAGELFF. The CDR3 bases are TGTGCCAGCAGCCAACCGTCGGTCGCCGGGGAGCTGTTTTTT.

This clonotype has only a few counts. The chain couples TRBV12-3 or TRBV12-4 to TRBJ2-7, with unresolved D. The CDR3 is 13 amino acids. Trimming shortened V by 1 base and J by 5 bases, and 9 bases separated the two germline ends. CDR3 region: CASSLEARNEQYF. The CDR3 nucleotides read TGTGCCAGCAGTTTAGAAGCCCGGAACGAGCAGTACTTC.